Below are 32 T cell receptor beta chains sequenced from a single sample in a study of shared clonotypes between healthy human individuals. It was CD45RO-negative cells, positively selected for CCR7, that made up naive CD8 cells, with terminally differentiated effector memory CD45RA+ cells excluded. This table comes from immunoSEQ multiplex PCR, and its TCRdb copy is limited to in-frame clones, with some not included. The sample holds nearly 600,000 clones, around 95% seen once. The sample taken for sequencing was naive CD8+ T cells sorted from blood. The receptors derive from a woman aged 30 to 39 in good health.

To note about this clone: Other DNA variants within this sample encode the same CDR3. This sequence joins TRBV4-1 and TRBJ2-7; 12 bases match TRBD2. The CDR3 is 15 amino acids. The V gene's germline CDR1 is MGHRA and CDR2 YSYEKL. V dropped 1 base and J dropped 2; count of bases not matched to a gene: 0. The CDR3 DNA is TGCGCCAGCAGCCAAGCTAGCGGGAGGGCCTACGAGCAGTACTTC. Amino acid sequence: CASSQASGRAYEQYF.

This chain uses TRBV6-5 with TRBJ2-2, with TRBD2 identical over 7 bases. CDR1 is MNHEY, CDR2 SVGAGI, per germline. Losses at the gene ends were 2 bases for V and 2 bases for J; bases not matched to a gene: 2. The CDR3 loop spans 15 amino acids. CDR3 region: CASSYTSDNTGELFF. Written as DNA, the CDR3 is TGTGCCAGCAGTTACACTAGCGATAACACCGGGGAGCTGTTTTTT.

The chain is built from TRBV27 and TRBJ2-7; TRBD1 matches at 7 bases. In germline, CDR1 is MNHEY, CDR2 SMNVEV (reference sequence). V was clipped by 5 bases and J by 3 bases; unmatched bases: 7. The CDR3 has 14 amino acids. The CDR3 DNA reads as TGTGCCAGCAGTGTGGGACAGCTGGGCTACGAGCAGTACTTC. Its translation is CASSVGQLGYEQYF.

This clone appeared a single time. V usage is TRBV6-5 and J usage is TRBJ2-2, with D unresolved. The CDR3 has 14 residues. From germline, CDR1 is MNHEY and CDR2 SVGAGI. Deletions cut 5 bases from V and 7 bases from J, with 14 bases between. In DNA, the CDR3 is TGTGCCAGCAGTGTCTGGCTTCGAGGCGGGGAGCTGTTTTTT. Amino acids: CASSVWLRGGELFF.

V usage is TRBV29-1 and J usage is TRBJ2-1; 9 nucleotides line up with TRBD2. The CDR3 extends over 14 amino acids. Germline V gives CDR1 SQVTM, CDR2 ANQGSEA. J was trimmed by 4 bases and V by 2 bases; bases with no gene match: 3. This CDR3 is CSVELAGRYNEQFF. The CDR3 region has the DNA TGCAGCGTTGAACTAGCGGGACGTTACAATGAGCAGTTCTTC.

The CDR3 spells CASSLDAGGYNEQFF. For the CDR3, the DNA is TGCGCCAGCAGCTTGGACGCGGGAGGCTACAATGAGCAGTTCTTC. The chain recombines TRBV5-1 with TRBJ2-1; 8 bases match TRBD2. Germline values: CDR1 SGHRS, CDR2 YFSETQ. J lost 3 bases, V lost 0 bases, and 2 bases had no gene match. The CDR3 spans 15 residues.

CDR3 coding DNA: TGTGCCAGCAGTGTGGAGGTGGATACGCAGTATTTT. This translates into CASSVEVDTQYF. The chain carries TRBV2 and TRBJ2-3; D possibly corresponds to TRBD2 (5 bases). The germline gives CDR1 SNHLY, CDR2 FYNNEI. Trimming pared 4 bases from V and 6 bases from J, leaving 8 bases between. This CDR3 contains 12 residues.

The V gene is TRBV7-9, the J gene TRBJ1-3; possible D gene TRBD1, 5 bases. V lost 3 bases and J 3 bases, leaving 12 bases between the germline ends. The CDR3 is 15 residues long. CDR1 is SEHNR and CDR2 is FQNEAQ in the germline V gene (reference sequence). CDR3 coding DNA: TGTGCCAGCAGCTTTCATCCCAGGGATGGAAACACCATATATTTT. This gives the protein CASSFHPRDGNTIYF.

This CDR3 is CASSFGQTNYGYTF. The DNA for the CDR3 is TGTGCCAGCAGTTTCGGGCAGACTAACTATGGCTACACCTTC. This chain joins TRBV2 and TRBJ1-2, with no clear D. The CDR3 covers 14 residues. Trimming shortened V by 5 bases and J by 0 bases, and 10 bases separated the two germline ends. Germline V gene data show CDR1 as SNHLY and CDR2 as FYNNEI.

The chain joins TRBV28 to TRBJ2-3; 9 positions match TRBD2. Germline CDR1 MDHEN, CDR2 SYDVKM. The CDR3 is made up of 16 amino acids. Losses at the gene ends were 1 base for V and 3 bases for J; bases not matched to a gene: 5. CDR3 nucleotide sequence: TGTGCCAGCAGTTTATTAGGCGGGAGGGAGACAGATACGCAGTATTTT. Amino acids: CASSLLGGRETDTQYF.

The chain uses TRBV27 and TRBJ1-5; 8 bases are a match to TRBD1. The CDR3 has 14 residues. The V gene end was trimmed by 5 bases and the J gene end by 4 bases; junction bases not matched to a gene: 4. CDR1 and CDR2 from the germline V gene are MNHEY and SMNVEV (reference sequence). CDR3 DNA sequence: TGTGCCAGCAGTGTGCAGGGGGCGAATCAGCCCCAGCATTTT. The encoded protein is CASSVQGANQPQHF.

The chain recombines TRBV7-6 with TRBJ2-3; 7 bases are shared with TRBD2. The CDR3 is 15 amino acids. With V trimmed by 4 bases and J by 5 bases, 9 bases remained unmatched. Germline V lookup: CDR1 SGHVS, CDR2 FNYEAQ. This CDR3 is CASSSGGGERDTQYF. CDR3 coding DNA: TGTGCCAGCAGCTCCGGCGGGGGTGAACGAGATACGCAGTATTTT.

This chain connects TRBV14 to TRBJ2-7; D perhaps matches TRBD2 (5 bases). Germline loops: CDR1 SGHDN, CDR2 FVKESK. The CDR3 runs to 14 residues. Between the trimmed V and J ends, which lost 4 bases and 3 bases, there was a span of 13 bases. The CDR3 nucleotides are TGTGCCAGCAGCCCCCGGGGTAGTGGCTACGAGCAGTACTTC. Residues: CASSPRGSGYEQYF.

The chain has TRBV7-2 and TRBJ2-3; perhaps D is TRBD1 or TRBD2 (5 bases each). This CDR3 has 16 amino acids. V dropped 4 bases and J dropped 4 bases, with 18 bases sitting between them. Germline V gives CDR1 SGHTA, CDR2 FQGNSA. As DNA, the CDR3 is TGTGCCAGCAGCTCCCGATGGGGGTTCGCGGCAGATACGCAGTATTTT. It encodes CASSSRWGFAADTQYF.

V usage is TRBV6-5 and J usage is TRBJ2-1, with a weak D call TRBD2 (6 bases). Trimming cost V 1 base and J 7 bases, with 11 bases left between them. The germline V gene has CDR1 MNHEY and CDR2 SVGAGI. This CDR3 is built from 14 residues. DNA for the CDR3: TGTGCCAGCAGTTACTTAGGAGGGAGTAATGAGCAGTTCTTC. Protein: CASSYLGGSNEQFF.

The J gene is TRBJ1-2, the V gene TRBV29-1, with D uncertain. Trimming cost V 1 base and J 7 bases, with 13 bases left between them. The CDR3 covers 13 residues. From germline, CDR1 is SQVTM and CDR2 ANQGSEA. CDR3 in amino acids: CSVEGVKVPGYTF. CDR3 nucleotide sequence: TGCAGCGTTGAAGGGGTAAAGGTCCCTGGCTACACCTTC.

The chain employs TRBV12-1 and TRBJ2-7; the table's D call, TRBD2, has no DNA check behind it. TRBV12-1 is a listed pseudogene. This CDR3 is 17 amino acids long. The CDR3 nucleotides are TGTGCCAGCAGCTTTGCGCAAGCCCACGGGGTCTCCTACGAGCAGTACTTC. Translated, it gives CASSFAQAHGVSYEQYF.

About this clone: Distinct nucleotide sequences in the sample also encode this CDR3. The chain combines TRBV2 with TRBJ2-1; 13 bases align to TRBD2. V gave up 6 bases and J gave up 5 bases; unmatched junction bases: 1. CDR1 is SNHLY, CDR2 FYNNEI, per germline. The CDR3 has 14 residues. CDR3 amino acids: CASRGLAGHNEQFF. The CDR3 DNA sequence: TGTGCCAGCAGGGGACTAGCGGGACACAATGAGCAGTTCTTC.

This rearrangement joins TRBV2 to TRBJ2-7; D may be TRBD2 (6 bases). Germline V gene sequence: CDR1 SNHLY, CDR2 FYNNEI. This CDR3 comprises 15 residues. Trimming pared 6 bases from V and 4 bases from J, leaving 19 bases between. CDR3: CASRKDTSLAYEQYF. The CDR3, as DNA: TGTGCCAGCAGGAAAGATACCTCACTAGCTTACGAGCAGTACTTC.

This rearrangement joins TRBV10-2 to TRBJ2-7; TRBD2 matches at 8 bases. This CDR3 spans 17 amino acids. Per the germline V gene, CDR1 is WSHSY and CDR2 is SAAADI. Losses at the gene ends were 2 bases for V and 3 bases for J; bases not matched to a gene: 12. The CDR3 loop is CASSEEAGAFNFYEQYF. The CDR3 DNA follows: TGCGCCAGCAGTGAGGAAGCGGGAGCGTTCAACTTCTACGAGCAGTACTTC.

The chain couples TRBV27 to TRBJ2-3; unclear D gene. The CDR3 contains 16 residues. The germline V gene encodes CDR1 MNHEY and CDR2 SMNVEV (reference sequence). Trimming left V 5 bases short and J 0 bases short, with 15 bases between. CDR3: CASSPMVSSSTDTQYF. The CDR3 DNA reads as TGTGCCAGCAGTCCGATGGTCTCCTCTAGCACAGATACGCAGTATTTT.

This clone was observed once. This chain joins TRBV29-1 and TRBJ2-3; tentatively, D is TRBD1 (5 bases). The CDR3 loop spans 11 amino acids. Germline lookup yields CDR1 SQVTM and CDR2 ANQGSEA. Deletions cut 7 bases from V and 4 bases from J, with 9 bases between. The CDR3 spells CSGTISDTQYF. CDR3 coding DNA: TGCAGCGGGACAATTTCAGATACGCAGTATTTT.

The chain couples TRBV10-3 to TRBJ2-2, with unresolved D. The CDR3 sequence is 16 residues long. Per the germline V gene, CDR1 is ENHRY and CDR2 is SYGVKD. V was cut by 0 bases and J by 3 bases, with 11 bases left in between. The CDR3 protein is CAISESPGDYTGELFF. The CDR3 DNA sequence: TGTGCCATCAGTGAGTCCCCCGGAGACTACACCGGGGAGCTGTTTTTT.

J is TRBJ1-6 and V is TRBV19; D is unresolved. Germline V lookup: CDR1 LNHDA, CDR2 SQIVND (reference sequence). V lost 4 bases to trimming and J lost 10 bases, with 8 bases between them. This CDR3 is 12 amino acids long. In nucleotides, the CDR3 is TGTGCCAGTAGTACTGGGGTCTCACCCCTCCACTTT. Translated: CASSTGVSPLHF.

The chain links TRBV9 to TRBJ1-2; D possibly corresponds to TRBD1 (6 bases). The CDR3 sequence is 17 residues long. Per the germline V gene, CDR1 is SGDLS and CDR2 is YYNGEE. V was shortened by 0 bases and J by 3 bases, with 18 bases between the two germline ends. In nucleotides, the CDR3 is TGTGCCAGCAGCGTAGCTTCTCAGGGGTCGGGGCACTATGGCTACACCTTC. It translates to CASSVASQGSGHYGYTF.

This chain joins TRBV27 and TRBJ2-1; a possible D gene is TRBD2 (6 bases). Between the trimmed V and J ends, which lost 3 bases and 3 bases, there was a span of 15 bases. The germline V gene has CDR1 MNHEY and CDR2 SMNVEV (reference sequence). The CDR3 consists of 16 residues. The CDR3 DNA reads as TGTGCCAGCAGTTTTGAAAACGCGGGACTCTACAATGAGCAGTTCTTC. Residues: CASSFENAGLYNEQFF.

This clone was recorded only once. The chain couples TRBV4-1 to TRBJ2-1; TRBD2 matches 9 bases. CDR1 is MGHRA, CDR2 YSYEKL, per germline. The CDR3 has 16 amino acids. The ends lost 3 bases at V and 7 bases at J; junction bases unmatched: 10. In DNA, the CDR3 is TGCGCCAGCAGCCAGATAGCGGGAGTCCTTGGGAATGAGCAGTTCTTC. This sequence encodes CASSQIAGVLGNEQFF.

On this clone itself: The sample contains more than one DNA sequence encoding this CDR3. This sequence joins TRBV7-9 and TRBJ1-1; the D gene is possibly TRBD1 (6 bases). This CDR3 is 13 amino acids long. Trimming left V 4 bases short and J 0 bases short, with 6 bases between. From germline, CDR1 is SEHNR and CDR2 FQNEAQ (reference sequence). The CDR3 protein is CASSSGVNTEAFF. The CDR3 nucleotides read TGTGCCAGCAGCTCAGGGGTGAACACTGAAGCTTTCTTT.

This clone was counted once. The V call is TRBV27, the J call TRBJ2-7; 7 bases fit TRBD1. CDR1 is MNHEY and CDR2 is SMNVEV in the germline V gene (reference sequence). V was clipped by 6 bases and J by 6 bases; unmatched bases: 11. This CDR3 is 14 amino acids long. The CDR3 spells CASRMIQGIGEQYF. CDR3 nucleotides: TGTGCCAGCAGAATGATACAGGGGATAGGCGAGCAGTACTTC.

The rearrangement links TRBV4-1 to TRBJ2-7; 8 bases line up with TRBD1. Germline CDR1 MGHRA, CDR2 YSYEKL. Trimming took 1 base from V and 6 from J; bases not matched to a gene: 5. The CDR3 consists of 14 residues. The CDR3 region is CASSQGTGWAEQYF. DNA for the CDR3: TGCGCCAGCAGCCAAGGGACAGGGTGGGCCGAGCAGTACTTC.

This clone appeared once. The chain recombines TRBV5-4 with TRBJ2-1, with D maybe TRBD2 (6 bases). The CDR3 spans 15 residues. Germline V gene data show CDR1 as SGHNT and CDR2 as YYREEE (reference sequence). Trimming took off 0 bases at V and 3 bases at J, with 10 bases between the two ends. CDR3 residues: CASSLVLADYNEQFF. CDR3 bases: TGTGCCAGCAGCTTGGTATTAGCGGACTACAATGAGCAGTTCTTC.

The V call is TRBV5-1, the J call TRBJ2-1; D is tentatively TRBD1 or TRBD2 (5 bases each). The V gene lost 4 bases and the J gene lost 7 bases, with 27 bases spanning the gap. This CDR3 has 18 amino acids. Per the germline V gene, CDR1 is SGHRS and CDR2 is YFSETQ. The CDR3: CASSLDWGTSIQTNEQFF. In nucleotides, the CDR3 is TGCGCCAGCAGCCTTGACTGGGGGACGTCGATCCAGACGAATGAGCAGTTCTTC.